This TCR beta chain is drawn from a study of blood T cell repertoires in COVID-19 (dated by TCRdb to 2020 to 2022). Some background on the complete study: Samples covering the acute and convalescent phases of COVID-19 were provided by collaborators in the United States, Italy and Spain. The material from the prospective study consisted of cDNA or gDNA derived from T cells, B-cell-depleted T cells, or PBMCs. Subjects who had been exposed to COVID-19, were actively infected with it, or had recovered from it provided the deeply sampled blood TCRbeta repertoires that made up the dataset. The repertoires were made available in a free public database intended to serve as a resource for research on the immune response to SARS-CoV-2. The samples were drawn from the first 160 participants of the ongoing ImmuneRACE study and from about 1,200 subjects provided by 6 global collaborators. A de-identified subject ID, COVID-19 status, age in years and sex were almost always included in the sample metadata. Where available, HLA class I and class II types were taken from metadata supplied by the sample provider and were not determined by assay-based typing.

TCRbeta CDR3 regions were amplified from genomic DNA by means of the immunoSEQ Assay, a bias-controlled multiplex PCR. As for the original processing: Nucleated cell counts per sample were estimated from amplification of reference gene primers within the assay. To quantify the absolute abundance of each unique TCRbeta CDR3 rearrangement, sequence reads were collapsed and filtered. Productive Simpson clonality was computed per sample as the square root of Simpson's diversity index over productive rearrangements. The table comes from immuneACCESS by way of TCRdb, which keeps in-frame sequences with V and J called. Part of the clones is missing from these tables; in studies checked, under half for an unresolved V gene and the rest for unknown reasons. V and J calls plus clone size are reproduced from that table; the DNA served to infer D and trimming. Recorded for this sample are 250,000 or so clones; 70% to 90% of them occurred a single time. Approximately 1.7% of the sample is in the top ten clones.

This clone has only one observation. No cognate antigen has been identified for it. Per-base qualities were not stored, and no clone one base away is much larger. Participants in the prospective study were enrolled through a virtual design, were aged roughly 18 to 100 years, and lived in approximately 25 United States geographic areas. In the prospective study, participants were assigned to cohorts based on the clinical history participants reported in a screening survey and a study questionnaire. For ImmuneRACE Cohort 3, a participant was defined as recovered based on two consecutive negative NP/OP PCR tests, clearance by a healthcare professional, or resolution of symptoms. In the prospective study, whole blood, serum and a nasopharyngeal or oropharyngeal swab were collected from each participant by mobile phlebotomists. Prospective study participants could optionally give additional blood draws and questionnaires over an approximately 2-month period. Prospective study blood samples were shipped either frozen or at room temperature before DNA extraction.

Overall results and qualifications from the work: Clinical and demographic metadata were provided uncurated, with the amount varying by source and participant.

The TCR comes from a woman in her fifties or sixties who had recovered from COVID-19. Sequences were obtained from PBMCs or T cells enriched from blood (not recorded which).

The CDR3 region reads CASSENQPLGTSGRAEAGELFF. The DNA reads TGTGCCAGCAGTGAGAACCAACCCCTCGGGACTAGCGGGAGGGCGGAGGCCGGGGAGCTGTTTTTT. This chain is built from TRBV27 and TRBJ2-2; 16 central bases correspond to TRBD2. CDR1 MNHEY and CDR2 SMNVEV were looked up in the germline V gene (reference sequence). The V end gives up 5 bases and the J end 6 bases, leaving 21 bases in the junction not matched to a gene. Counted from cysteine to phenylalanine, this CDR3 has 22 amino acids. Of the read, only the CDR3 DNA is kept; its 66 bases are in frame from base 1.